This T cell receptor (beta chain) emerged from a study of identifying expanded T cells in peripheral blood. Study outcomes and limitations: Approximately 1.1 clones differed between technical replicates, versus approximately 16 and 19 over time. Clone count variance between roughly 2-week samples rose with total template count.

Some clones are missing from TCRdb's copy, which holds only in-frame ones; the method was immunoSEQ multiplex PCR. This table holds 95,000 to 150,000 clones, approximately 84% found once. During the collection period, no donor immune events like infections were recorded. CDR3 length: 12 residues. Germline V CDR1 and CDR2: SGHTA, FQGNSA. V lost 8 bases to trimming and J lost 5 bases, with 7 bases between them. This clone was found a few times. The antigen is undetermined. The receptor comes from a person aged 18 to 70 in good health. The genes are TRBV7-2 and TRBJ1-6, with D tentatively TRBD1 (6 bases). The sequenced material came from blood. Here the CDR3 DNA reads TGTGCCAGCGGGGGCAATAATTCACCCCTCCACTTT. Its protein is CASGGNNSPLHF.